The T cell receptor beta chain under discussion was sequenced for a study of blood T cells in healthy people across ages (dated by TCRdb to about 2015). In the study overall: In model experiments, template switching captured about one uniquely barcoded TCR beta cDNA molecule for every two T cells. Age-related changes in TCR beta repertoire diversity were measured in the study by deep sequencing normalized with unique cDNA molecular identifiers. The donors were divided into four age groups: young (average approximately 16 years), middle-aged (around 41), aged (roughly 66) and long-lived (about 80). To avoid experimental bias, donors of different ages were distributed randomly across sequencing lanes. The study analyzed two additional independent replicas of 1 million unique cDNA reads from the same blood draw for two donors, one aged 18 to 30 and one aged 80 or older.

In the case of this clonotype: What this receptor recognizes is not known. Base qualities are not recorded, but no much larger clone differs from it by a single base.

Study-level results and caveats: As age increased, observed TCR beta diversity per million T cells dropped in a roughly linear way, and a significant reduction was already evident by age 40. The CMV infection status of donors was not known, potentially confounding age-related changes in expanded clonotypes. Since profiling was done on bulk unsorted PBMCs, naive and antigen-experienced compartments could not be conclusively compared. Compared with the aged group, the long-lived group had more naive CD4+ T cells, fewer expanded clones and increased TCR diversity, suggesting age selection. There was a strong correlation between observed TCR beta diversity and the percentage of naive T cells measured by flow cytometry. Estimates of total diversity based on one million sequenced T cells were regarded as lower bounds and as underestimates.

Systemically healthy Caucasian individuals from Russia, roughly 40 in total and aged roughly 6 to 95 years, were included as donors. Approximately 10 milliliters of peripheral blood were collected from each donor into EDTA-treated Vacutainer tubes. Ficoll-Paque density-gradient centrifugation was used to isolate PBMCs, with at least 7 million obtained per sample. Total RNA, at least 6 micrograms per sample, was extracted from PBMCs with Trizol reagent. For every donor, flow cytometry on a PBMC aliquot measured the percentage of naive CD45RAhigh/CD27high T cells. Including the terminal cysteine and phenylalanine, the CDR3 comprises 15 residues. The CDR3 DNA has 45 bases and is translated from base 1. Trimming at the junction amounts to 0 bases on V and 8 bases on J, and the germline ends lie 14 bases apart. Via the germline V gene, CDR1 is LGHNA and CDR2 YNFKEQ. The library was built by means of 5' RACE. Sequencing was performed on an Illumina HiSeq 2500. A second PCR of 7 to 11 cycles was performed with a sample-barcoded 5' primer and a J-beta primer mix. A template-switch 5' adaptor carrying 12 random nucleotides introduced a unique molecular identifier onto each TCR beta cDNA molecule. Each sample yielded at least 3 million CDR3-containing paired-end reads. The Mint cDNA synthesis kit, primed by a TRBC-specific oligonucleotide, was used to synthesize first-strand cDNA from all RNA. Following uracil-DNA glycosylase treatment, a first 18-cycle PCR with universal primers M1SS and BC2_uni_R was performed on all cDNA. The original pipeline was this. Each sample was normalized by randomly selecting 1 million high-quality reads, each carrying a distinct molecular identifier. Reads sharing molecular identifiers were discarded rather than binned into consensus sequences. CDR3 identification, clonotype clustering and error correction used MiTCR with a Q25 quality threshold and the strictest error-elimination algorithm. Lower-bound total TCR beta diversity was estimated with a nonparametric unseen species model using Euler transformation. TCRdb reworked the public reads: Q25 trimming with fastp, MiXCR clone assembly, productive beta chains retained. Entries are consolidated by CDR3 protein sequence, retaining the most common genes and DNA. V and J calls and clone size were set by TCRdb, not the authors. The sample table holds hundreds of thousands of distinct CDR3 sequences, of which around three fifths were seen once. The ten largest clones take up approximately 37% of the sample.

The chain employs TRBV4-2 and TRBJ2-4; perhaps TRBD1 is the D gene, with 7 bases matching. This TCR was recovered from a man aged 55-75 years in good health. The source material was blood. The bases read TGTGCCAGCAGCCAAGAGGGGCAGGGGGGTGACATTCAGTACTTC. It translates to CASSQEGQGGDIQYF.